The rows below give T cell receptor beta chains drawn from one sample of a study of spatial heterogeneity in lung cancer. One entry per CDR3 protein, called by TCRdb with MiXCR from the 5' RACE reads. This sample yields about 20,000 distinct CDR3 sequences, of which under 3.5% are seen a single time; 7.7% belongs to the top ten. Sequenced material: lung tumor tissue, taken at surgery. These receptors were collected from a male donor with early-stage non-small cell lung cancer. The conserved cysteine and the conserved F or W are not part of the CDR3 here.

V gene	J gene	CDR3 protein
TRBV7-2	TRBJ2-7	ASSNGLVADEQY
TRBV12-3/TRBV12-4	TRBJ1-2	ASRTGQGNYGYT
TRBV7-6	TRBJ2-7	ASSLVIRHEQY
TRBV15	TRBJ2-2	ATSRGLAGTGELF
TRBV12-3/TRBV12-4	TRBJ1-2	ASRPDRGRGYT
TRBV11-2	TRBJ2-2	ASSLVLSNTGELF
TRBV24-1	TRBJ2-6	ATSDVNFSGANVLT
TRBV3-1	TRBJ1-1	ASSQGRVGTEAF
TRBV28	TRBJ1-2	ASSGSGTGPNYGYT
TRBV6-1	TRBJ2-5	ASRAPGQGAVETQY
TRBV11-1	TRBJ2-5	ASSPRRLQETQY
TRBV5-1	TRBJ1-2	ASSFEGLRYGYT
TRBV3-1	TRBJ2-7	ASSQGQDLSYEQY
TRBV12-3/TRBV12-4	TRBJ1-1	ASSAWTANTEAF
TRBV11-3	TRBJ2-2	ASSLSYGASNTGELF
TRBV28	TRBJ1-5	ASSLYQGGQPQH
TRBV6-2/TRBV6-3	TRBJ2-7	ASSFSATSRGGYEQY
TRBV10-2	TRBJ2-2	ASSALAGLNTGELF
TRBV7-8	TRBJ2-2	ASSLAQGMNTGELF
TRBV10-3	TRBJ2-7	AISVQGSADEQY
TRBV4-3	TRBJ2-6	ASSQDSSTSGANVLT
TRBV5-5	TRBJ1-4	ASSSRTEGEKLF
TRBV20-1	TRBJ2-7	SATRDYEQY
TRBV20-1	TRBJ2-1	SARGQLAGVFDEQF
TRBV7-2	TRBJ1-2	ASSLAAVNYGYT
TRBV27	TRBJ1-1	ASRNTQGVGDTEAF